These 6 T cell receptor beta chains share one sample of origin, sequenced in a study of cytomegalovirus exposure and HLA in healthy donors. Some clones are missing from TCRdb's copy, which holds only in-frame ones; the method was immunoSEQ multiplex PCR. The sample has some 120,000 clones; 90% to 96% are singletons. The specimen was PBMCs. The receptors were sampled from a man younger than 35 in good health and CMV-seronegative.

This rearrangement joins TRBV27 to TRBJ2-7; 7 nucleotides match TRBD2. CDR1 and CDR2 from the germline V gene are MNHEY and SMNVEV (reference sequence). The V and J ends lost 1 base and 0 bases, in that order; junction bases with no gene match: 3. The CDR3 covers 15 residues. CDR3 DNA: TGTGCCAGCAGTTTATGGGAGGGAAGCTCCTACGAGCAGTACTTC. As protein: CASSLWEGSSYEQYF.

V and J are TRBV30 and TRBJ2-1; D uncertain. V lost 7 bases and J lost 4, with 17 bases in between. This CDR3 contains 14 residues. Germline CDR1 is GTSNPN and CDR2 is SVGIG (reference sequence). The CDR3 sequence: CASETAPFYNEQFF. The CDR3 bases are TGTGCCTCGGAAACAGCTCCATTTTACAATGAGCAGTTCTTC.

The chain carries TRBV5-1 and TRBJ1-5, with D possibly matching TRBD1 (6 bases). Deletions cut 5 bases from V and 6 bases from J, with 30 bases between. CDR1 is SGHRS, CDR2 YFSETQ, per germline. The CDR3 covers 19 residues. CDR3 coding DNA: TGCGCCAGCAGTCCAATAGCTTCGGCTACAGGGTCTGGCGGTCAGCCCCAGCATTTT. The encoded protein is CASSPIASATGSGGQPQHF.

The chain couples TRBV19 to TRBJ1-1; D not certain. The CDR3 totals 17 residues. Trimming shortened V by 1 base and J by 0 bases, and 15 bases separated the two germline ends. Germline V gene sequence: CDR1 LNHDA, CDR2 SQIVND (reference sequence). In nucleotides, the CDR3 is TGTGCCAGTAGTATAGGGTGGGCCAGGAAATTGAACACTGAAGCTTTCTTT. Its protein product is CASSIGWARKLNTEAFF.

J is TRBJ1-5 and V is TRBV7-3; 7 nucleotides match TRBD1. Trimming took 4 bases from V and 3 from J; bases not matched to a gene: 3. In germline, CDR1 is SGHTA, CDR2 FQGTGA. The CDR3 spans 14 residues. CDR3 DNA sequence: TGTGCCAGCAGCTCGGGACAGTACAATCAGCCCCAGCATTTT. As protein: CASSSGQYNQPQHF.

CDR3 in DNA: TGCGCCAGCAGCCATTTCGTGCCGGGAGGGCCCTACTTTATAAATGAGCAGTTCTTC. Translated: CASSHFVPGGPYFINEQFF. J is TRBJ2-1 and V is TRBV4-3; TRBD2 agrees at 8 bases. V lost 3 bases and J lost 7; bases outside the gene matches: 20. The CDR3 totals 19 residues. CDR1 is LGHNA, CDR2 YSLEER, per germline.